The T cell receptor (beta chain) described here comes from a study of shared clonotypes between healthy human individuals. Study-level findings and limits: Non-shared clonotypes displayed generation probabilities falling below those of clonotypes present in all four donors.

The germline V gene has CDR1 SGDLS and CDR2 YYNGEE. The length of the CDR3 is 14 residues. V shed 3 bases and J 8 bases; nucleotides not matched to a gene: 10. As to this clone: Antigen: not known.

Donors were healthy HIV-negative adults without recent acute infections or vaccinations. Sequenced by immunoSEQ multiplex PCR; TCRdb stores in-frame clones only, minus some. The sample lists about 1 million clones, about 80% occurring once. The TCR sequence derives from a man aged 18 to 35 in good health. Some clones in this sample may be carry-over from other donors' samples. The V gene is TRBV9, the J gene TRBJ1-2, with 7 bases lining up with TRBD1. The sample taken for sequencing was memory CD4+ T cells from PBMCs. The subset here: CD45RA-negative fraction. CDR3 region: CASSGLNRGAGYTF. The CDR3 DNA is TGTGCCAGCAGCGGACTAAACAGGGGCGCCGGCTACACCTTC.